These 16 T cell receptor beta chains share one sample of origin, sequenced in a study of cytomegalovirus exposure and HLA in healthy donors. PCR primers comprised 60 Vbeta and 13 Jbeta primers. Profiled with immunoSEQ multiplex PCR; TCRdb holds only in-frame clones, not every one. Found here are 110,000 to 150,000 clones, approximately 9% of them singletons; the top ten hold over 1.5%. The sequenced material came from PBMCs. The receptors stem from a male donor in good health and CMV-seronegative.

This clone was counted between two and nine times. The chain joins TRBV4-3 to TRBJ2-3; 8 bases are shared with TRBD2. V lost 0 bases, J lost 5 bases, and 10 bases stayed unmatched. This CDR3 has 17 residues. CDR1 is LGHNA, CDR2 YSLEER, per germline. The CDR3 DNA is TGCGCCAGCAGCCAAGATATGCGGGGGGCCTCGGGAGATACGCAGTATTTT. Protein: CASSQDMRGASGDTQYF.

In its sample, this clone was seen a few times. Other DNA sequences within the sample encode an identical CDR3. The chain has TRBV11-2 and TRBJ2-7, with no clear D. Trimming removed 6 bases at V and 3 bases at J, with 6 bases between. CDR1 is SGHAT, CDR2 FQNNGV, per germline. The CDR3 covers 11 residues. The chain's CDR3 is CASSLYYEQYF. In DNA, the CDR3 is TGTGCCAGCAGTTTATACTACGAGCAGTACTTC.

This chain uses TRBV28 with TRBJ1-1, with 9 bases lining up with TRBD1. Trimming took 4 bases from V and 5 from J; bases not matched to a gene: 5. Germline values: CDR1 MDHEN, CDR2 SYDVKM. The CDR3 loop spans 14 amino acids. In nucleotides, the CDR3 is TGTGCCAGCAGTTACAGGGGGCTGTGGACTGAAGCTTTCTTT. Its translation is CASSYRGLWTEAFF. The complete variable domain, with remaining parts taken from reference TRBV28 and TRBJ1-1, reads DVKVTQSSRYLVKRTGEKVFLECVQDMDHENMFWYRQDPGLGLRLIYFSYDVKMKEKGDIPEGYSVSREKKERFSLILESASTNQTSMYLCASSYRGLWTEAFFGQGTRLTVV.

This clone was seen more than once but under ten times. V gene TRBV6-5 combines with J gene TRBJ2-5, with D hard to call. In germline, CDR1 is MNHEY, CDR2 SVGAGI. The CDR3 length is 15 residues. V lost 7 bases to trimming and J lost 1 base, with 16 bases between them. CDR3 protein: CASIGFGGTQETQYF. CDR3 sequence (DNA): TGTGCCAGCATCGGGTTTGGTGGAACCCAAGAGACCCAGTACTTC.

The chain joins TRBV11-2 to TRBJ2-3; tentative D call: TRBD2 (6 bases). The CDR3 length is 14 residues. The V end lost 3 bases, the J end lost 5 bases, and 12 bases lay between the germline ends. Germline V gene sequence: CDR1 SGHAT, CDR2 FQNNGV. This CDR3 is CASSFPGVLDTQYF. The CDR3 DNA reads as TGTGCCAGCAGCTTTCCGGGGGTTTTAGATACGCAGTATTTT.

The CDR3 DNA reads as TGTGCCAGCAGTGACGCGGGGTTCCCCTACGAGCAGTACTTC. Residues: CASSDAGFPYEQYF. V and J are TRBV6-1 and TRBJ2-7, with D tentatively TRBD2 (6 bases). V gave up 3 bases and J gave up 2 bases, with 11 bases separating them. The CDR3 is 14 residues long. Germline V gene sequence: CDR1 MNHNS, CDR2 SASEGT.

This clone has a handful of counts. The chain recombines TRBV11-2 with TRBJ1-1, with D possibly matching TRBD1 (6 bases). Trimming took 5 bases from V and 0 from J, leaving 13 bases between them. Germline assignment: CDR1 SGHAT and CDR2 FQNNGV. The CDR3 consists of 15 residues. CDR3 nucleotides: TGTGCCAGCAGCACCCCGGGACACCTGAACACTGAAGCTTTCTTT. Translation: CASSTPGHLNTEAFF.

A few counts support this clone. V is TRBV4-1 and J is TRBJ2-7, with 9 bases fitting TRBD1. The CDR3 is 16 residues long. Germline CDR1 and CDR2: MGHRA and YSYEKL. V shed 4 bases, J shed 0 bases, and the junction held 7 bases outside the gene matches. CDR3 sequence (DNA): TGCGCCAGCAGCCTCGTTGGGACAGGGAGCTCCTACGAGCAGTACTTC. Amino acids: CASSLVGTGSSYEQYF.

The chain employs TRBV5-4 and TRBJ1-5, with 7 bases fitting TRBD1. With 0 bases clipped from V and 3 bases from J, the junction kept 15 bases outside the gene matches. CDR1 SGHNT and CDR2 YYREEE come from the germline V gene (reference sequence). The CDR3 covers 19 residues. CDR3 residues: CASSLGDRARARDNQPQHF. In nucleotides, the CDR3 is TGTGCCAGCAGCTTGGGCGACAGGGCAAGGGCGCGGGACAATCAGCCCCAGCATTTT.

This clone was detected a few times. The rearrangement joins TRBV4-3 to TRBJ2-7; D remains ambiguous. CDR1 is LGHNA, CDR2 YSLEER, per germline. The CDR3 runs to 15 residues. Trimming removed 0 bases at V and 3 bases at J, with 12 bases between. CDR3 sequence (DNA): TGCGCCAGCAGCCAAGACAGGCAGCATCTCTACGAGCAGTACTTC. Translation: CASSQDRQHLYEQYF.

The table lists this clone with a few counts. The V gene is TRBV29-1, the J gene TRBJ1-1, with D possibly matching TRBD1 (5 bases). In germline, CDR1 is SQVTM, CDR2 ANQGSEA. The CDR3 length is 14 residues. V was cut by 0 bases and J by 7 bases, with 15 bases left in between. DNA for the CDR3: TGCAGCGTTGAAGATTGGGGTTGGGGGGATGAAGCTTTCTTT. Translating it yields CSVEDWGWGDEAFF.

The V call is TRBV9, the J call TRBJ2-5; 10 bases line up with TRBD2. With V trimmed by 5 bases and J by 4 bases, 2 bases remained unmatched. This CDR3 is built from 13 residues. Per the germline V gene, CDR1 is SGDLS and CDR2 is YYNGEE. CDR3 bases: TGTGCCAGCAGGCCTAGCGGGGGAGAGACCCAGTACTTC. Protein product: CASRPSGGETQYF.

This clone was detected a few times. CDR3 region: CASSSYSLPNTGELFF. The CDR3, as DNA: TGTGCCAGCAGTTCTTACTCACTGCCGAACACCGGGGAGCTGTTTTTT. The chain uses TRBV6-5 and TRBJ2-2; D is unresolved. The V end was cut by 4 bases, the J end by 0 bases, with 12 bases between. This CDR3 region has 16 residues. Germline V gene sequence: CDR1 MNHEY, CDR2 SVGAGI.

The V call is TRBV4-3, the J call TRBJ2-7; D uncertain. Trimming pared 1 base from V and 3 bases from J, leaving 10 bases between. The length of the CDR3 is 14 residues. Per germline, CDR1 LGHNA and CDR2 YSLEER. This chain's CDR3 is CASSQVNRFYEQYF. The CDR3 DNA reads as TGCGCCAGCAGCCAAGTAAACCGGTTCTACGAGCAGTACTTC.

The CDR3 coding sequence is TGTGCCAGCAGCTCCGACAGGAAAGAGACCCAGTACTTC. Translated, it gives CASSSDRKETQYF. V usage is TRBV5-4 and J usage is TRBJ2-5; maybe TRBD1 (6 bases). CDR3 length: 13 residues. V shed 3 bases and J shed 3 bases, with 9 bases lying between them. CDR1 and CDR2 (germline): SGHNT, YYREEE (reference sequence). The complete variable domain, with remaining parts taken from reference TRBV5-4 and TRBJ2-5, reads ETGVTQSPTHLIKTRGQQVTLRCSSQSGHNTVSWYQQALGQGPQFIFQYYREEENGRGNFPPRFSGLQFPNYSSELNVNALELDDSALYLCASSSDRKETQYFGPGTRLLVL.

In this sample, this clone turned up a few times. The chain combines TRBV4-3 with TRBJ1-1, with a weak D call TRBD1 (6 bases). The CDR3 has 15 residues. Looked up from germline, CDR1 is LGHNA and CDR2 is YSLEER. V lost 3 bases and J lost 6, with 17 bases in between. The DNA of the CDR3 is TGCGCCAGCAGCCACGATCGGGGCGGGGGCTCTGAAGCTTTCTTT. Amino acids: CASSHDRGGGSEAFF.